This T cell receptor beta chain was recovered during a study of early T cells in non-severe SARS-CoV-2 infection. Whole-study context: Investigators sequenced bulk RNA drawn from unsorted whole blood, and chains remained unpaired.

This clonotype has just a few counts. Germline-derived CDR1 and CDR2 are SEHNR and FQNEAQ (reference sequence). CDR3 size: 13 residues. Trimming took off 2 bases at V and 3 bases at J, with 7 bases between the two ends. Attachment of unique molecular identifiers was made to individual cDNA molecules. Each CDR3 protein gets one entry after TCRdb re-called the 5' RACE reads with MiXCR. This sample has around 30,000 distinct CDR3 sequences, with approximately 5% found just once. The genes are TRBV7-9 and TRBJ1-1, with a possible D match to TRBD1 (6 bases). This receptor was identified in an adult who was a healthcare worker with PCR-confirmed SARS-CoV-2 infection or an uninfected control (not recorded which). The source material was whole blood. CDR3 loop: CASSLQGYTEAFF. CDR3 in DNA: TGTGCCAGCAGCTTACAGGGGTACACTGAAGCTTTCTTT. The variable domain in full, completed from reference TRBV7-9 and TRBJ1-1, reads DTGVSQNPRHKITKRGQNVTFRCDPISEHNRLYWYRQTLGQGPEFLTYFQNEAQLEKSRLLSDRFSAERPKGSFSTLEIQRTEQGDSAMYLCASSLQGYTEAFFGQGTRLTVV.